This T cell receptor (beta chain) is from a study of radiotherapy plus CTLA-4 blockade in lung cancer. Study-wide background: The study recorded objective responses in roughly 20% of patients and disease control in 31%. Study results and caveats: Per reports, early blood T cell clone dynamics, plus interferon-beta, forecast response most strongly. Radiotherapy with ipilimumab was followed by blood expansion of tumor-derived clones.

Germline V CDR1 and CDR2: SGHVS, FQNEAQ. The CDR3 has 14 amino acids. The V gene lost 5 bases and the J gene lost 0 bases, with 11 bases spanning the gap. Sequencing was performed with immunoSEQ multiplex PCR; in TCRdb, only in-frame clones are kept and a portion is missing. The profile shows about 45,000 clones, about 63% of them singletons. Lung cancer patients with chemo-refractory metastatic non-small-cell disease were given focal radiation plus CTLA-4 blockade with ipilimumab. A word on this clone: Its antigen is currently unknown.

The specimen was peripheral blood, collected from a patient treated with radiotherapy plus ipilimumab. V and J are TRBV7-8 and TRBJ2-7; a weak D match, TRBD1 (7 bases). This TCR was sampled from a human donor with non-small cell lung cancer who had a partial response to radiotherapy plus ipilimumab. This CDR3 reads CASSRRDSSYEQYF. CDR3 sequence (DNA): TGTGCCAGCAGCCGGAGGGACAGCTCCTACGAGCAGTACTTC.